The T cell receptor beta chain under discussion was sequenced for a study of blood T cell repertoires in COVID-19. Study-level information: The analysed material was cDNA or gDNA that came from T cells, B-cell-depleted T cells, or PBMCs.

In the source study's methods: Using reference gene primer amplification, nucleated cell counts were estimated. Sequenced by immunoSEQ multiplex PCR; TCRdb stores in-frame clones only, minus some. That table gives V, J and clone size, and the DNA gave D and trimming. The sample carries roughly 140,000 clones, 80% to 90% recorded once. The sequence was obtained from a man aged 60-69 years with active or convalescent COVID-19. Sequencing was performed on peripheral blood.

The CDR3 spells CASLDRGLGIQYF. CDR3 DNA: TGTGCCAGCCTTGACAGGGGCTTAGGCATTCAGTACTTC. The chain is built from TRBV5-6 and TRBJ2-4, with TRBD1 identical over 8 bases. The CDR3 consists of 13 residues. CDR1 and CDR2 (germline): SGHDT, YYEEEE. The junction had 9 bases not matched to a gene; V was cut back by 7 bases and J by 9 bases.